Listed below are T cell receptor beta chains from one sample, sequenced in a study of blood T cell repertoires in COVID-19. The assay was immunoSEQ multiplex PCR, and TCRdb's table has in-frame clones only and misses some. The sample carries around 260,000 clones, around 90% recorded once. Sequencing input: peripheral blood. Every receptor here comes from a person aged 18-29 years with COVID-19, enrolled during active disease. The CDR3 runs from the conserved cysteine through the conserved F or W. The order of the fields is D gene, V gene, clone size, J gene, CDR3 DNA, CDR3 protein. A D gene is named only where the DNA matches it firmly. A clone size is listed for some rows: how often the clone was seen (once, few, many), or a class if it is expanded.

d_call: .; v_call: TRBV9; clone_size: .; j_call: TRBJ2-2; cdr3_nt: TGTGCCAGCAGCGTAGGGGTTGTCGGGTCCGGGGAGCTGTTTTTT; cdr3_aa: CASSVGVVGSGELFF
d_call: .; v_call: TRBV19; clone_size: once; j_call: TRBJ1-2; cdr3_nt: TGTGCCAGTAGTATAGGGGCAGGGAATGGCTACACCTTC; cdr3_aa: CASSIGAGNGYTF
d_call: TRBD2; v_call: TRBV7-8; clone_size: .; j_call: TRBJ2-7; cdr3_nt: TGTGCCAGCAGCTTGTCGACTAGCGGTCACGAGCAGTACTTC; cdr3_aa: CASSLSTSGHEQYF
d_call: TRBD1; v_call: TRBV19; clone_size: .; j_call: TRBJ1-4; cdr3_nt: TGTGCCAGTAGTAGTGGACAGGGACCTAATGAAAAACTGTTTTTT; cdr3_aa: CASSSGQGPNEKLFF
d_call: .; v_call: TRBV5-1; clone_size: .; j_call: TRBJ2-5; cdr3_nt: TGCGCCCCTAAGCGGGCAGGGCTCCAAGAGACCCAGTACTTC; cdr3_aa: CAPKRAGLQETQYF
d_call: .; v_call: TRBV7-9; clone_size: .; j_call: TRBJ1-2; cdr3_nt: TGTGCCAGCAGCTTAGAGGCGGCAGGGTATGGCTACACCTTC; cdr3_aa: CASSLEAAGYGYTF
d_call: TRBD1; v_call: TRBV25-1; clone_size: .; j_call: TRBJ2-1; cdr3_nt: TGTGCCAGCAGTTTGAAACAGGGGGCGACCTCCTACAATGAGCAGTTCTTC; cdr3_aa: CASSLKQGATSYNEQFF
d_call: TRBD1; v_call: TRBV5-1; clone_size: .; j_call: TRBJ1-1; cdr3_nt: TGCGCCAGCAGCTTAGGGACAGCCACTGAAGCTTTCTTT; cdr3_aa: CASSLGTATEAFF
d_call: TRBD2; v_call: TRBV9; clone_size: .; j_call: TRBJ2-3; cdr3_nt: TGTGCCAGCAGCGCCGCCGGGACTAGCGGGAGTGATACGCAGTATTTT; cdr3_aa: CASSAAGTSGSDTQYF
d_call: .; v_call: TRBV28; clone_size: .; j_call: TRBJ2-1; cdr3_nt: TGTGCCAGCACCAATCCTACGCGGTCCTACAATGAGCAGTTCTTC; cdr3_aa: CASTNPTRSYNEQFF
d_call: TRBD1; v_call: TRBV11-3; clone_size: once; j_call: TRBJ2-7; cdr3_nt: TGTGCCAGCAGCCCCGGGACAGACTACGAGCAGTACTTC; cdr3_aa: CASSPGTDYEQYF
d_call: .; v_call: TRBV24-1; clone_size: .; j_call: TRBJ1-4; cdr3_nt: TGTGCCACCAGTGAAGGGGTGGGGCTGAATGAAAAACTGTTTTTT; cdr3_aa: CATSEGVGLNEKLFF
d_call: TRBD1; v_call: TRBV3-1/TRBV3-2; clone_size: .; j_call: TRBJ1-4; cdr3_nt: TGTGCCAGCAGCCAAGGAGGGACAGGGACCTATGAAAAACTGTTTTTT; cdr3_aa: CASSQGGTGTYEKLFF
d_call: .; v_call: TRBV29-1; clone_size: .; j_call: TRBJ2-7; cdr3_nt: TGCAGCGTTAGTTCCAGCTCCTACGAGCAGTACTTC; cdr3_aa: CSVSSSSYEQYF
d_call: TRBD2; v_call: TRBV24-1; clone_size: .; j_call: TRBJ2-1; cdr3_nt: TGTGCCACCAGTGATTCTGGGGGGGGATACAATGAGCAGTTCTTC; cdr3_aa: CATSDSGGGYNEQFF
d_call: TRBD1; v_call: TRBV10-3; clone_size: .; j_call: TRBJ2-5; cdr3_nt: TGTGCCATCAGAGACAGGGGATCAGAGACCCAGTACTTC; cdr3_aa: CAIRDRGSETQYF
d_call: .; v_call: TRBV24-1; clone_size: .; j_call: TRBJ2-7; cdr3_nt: TGTGCCACCAGTGTTTCCCTCACCCCGGGTGGCTACGAGCAGTACTTC; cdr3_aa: CATSVSLTPGGYEQYF
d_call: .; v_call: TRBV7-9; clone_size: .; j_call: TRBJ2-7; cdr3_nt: TGTGCCAGCAACAGAATCCCGACCCCGGGACACACCCCCGACGAGCAGTACTTC; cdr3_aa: CASNRIPTPGHTPDEQYF
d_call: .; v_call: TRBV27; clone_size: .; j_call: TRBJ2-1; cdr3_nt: TGTGCCAGCGGGCCAGGGGCTTCCAATGAGCAGTTCTTC; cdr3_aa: CASGPGASNEQFF
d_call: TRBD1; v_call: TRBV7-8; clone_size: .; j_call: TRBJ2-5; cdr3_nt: TGTGCCAGCAGCTTGGGGACAGGGGGTCCAGAGACCCAGTACTTC; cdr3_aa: CASSLGTGGPETQYF
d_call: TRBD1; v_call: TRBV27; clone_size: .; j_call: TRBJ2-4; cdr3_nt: TGTGCCAGCAGTACCGGGACAGGGGATAACATTCAGTACTTC; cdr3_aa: CASSTGTGDNIQYF
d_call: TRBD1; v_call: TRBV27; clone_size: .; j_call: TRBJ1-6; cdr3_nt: TGTGCCAGCAGAGGGACAGGGACGGGTTCACCCCTCCACTTT; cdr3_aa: CASRGTGTGSPLHF
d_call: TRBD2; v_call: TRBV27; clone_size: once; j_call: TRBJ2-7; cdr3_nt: TGTGCCAGCAGAACTAGCGGGTCCTACGAGCAGTACTTC; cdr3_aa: CASRTSGSYEQYF
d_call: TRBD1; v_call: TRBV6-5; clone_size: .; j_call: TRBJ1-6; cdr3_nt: TGTGCCAGCAGTTCGGACAGGGTTAATTCACCCCTCCACTTT; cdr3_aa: CASSSDRVNSPLHF
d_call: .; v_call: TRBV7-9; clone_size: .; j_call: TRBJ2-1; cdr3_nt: TGTGCCAGCAGCTTCGGGACTTACAATGAGCAGTTCTTC; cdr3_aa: CASSFGTYNEQFF
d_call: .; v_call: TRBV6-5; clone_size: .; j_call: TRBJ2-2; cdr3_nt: TGTGCCAGCAGCACACAGGGTACCGGGGAGCTGTTTTTT; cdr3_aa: CASSTQGTGELFF
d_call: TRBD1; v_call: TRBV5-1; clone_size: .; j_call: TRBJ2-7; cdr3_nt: TGCGCCAGCAGCGCCGCCTCCGGGACAGGGGCTAGAAGCGAGCAGTACTTC; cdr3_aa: CASSAASGTGARSEQYF
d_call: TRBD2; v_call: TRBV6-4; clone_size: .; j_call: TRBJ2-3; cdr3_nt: TGTGCCAGCAGTGTGGCGGGAGAGGCAGATACGCAGTATTTT; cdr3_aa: CASSVAGEADTQYF
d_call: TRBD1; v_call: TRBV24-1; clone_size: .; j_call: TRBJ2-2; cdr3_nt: TGTGCCACCAGTGACTGGACAGGGGGCGCGGAGCTGTTTTTT; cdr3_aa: CATSDWTGGAELFF
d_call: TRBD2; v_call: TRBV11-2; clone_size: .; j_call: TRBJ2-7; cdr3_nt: TGTGCCAGCAGCTCGCGGCCTGGCCTGTGGACTAGCGAGTCCTACGAGCAGTACTTC; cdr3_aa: CASSSRPGLWTSESYEQYF
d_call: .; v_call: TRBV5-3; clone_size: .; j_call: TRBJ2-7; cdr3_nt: TGTGCCAGAAGCTTTTCCGGGAGTTCGGCCTACGAGCAGTACTTC; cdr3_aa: CARSFSGSSAYEQYF
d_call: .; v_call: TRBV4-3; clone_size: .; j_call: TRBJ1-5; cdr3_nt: TGCGCCAGCAGCCAAGGATGGGCCGAACCCAATCAGCCCCAGCATTTT; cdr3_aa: CASSQGWAEPNQPQHF
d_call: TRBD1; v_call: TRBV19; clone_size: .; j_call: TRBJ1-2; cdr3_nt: TGTGCCAGTAGCACAGGGGTTGACTATGGCTACACCTTC; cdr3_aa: CASSTGVDYGYTF
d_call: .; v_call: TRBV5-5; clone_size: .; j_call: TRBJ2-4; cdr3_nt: TGTGCCAGCAGCTTGGGGTGGCAGGCTCTTAAAAACATTCAGTACTTC; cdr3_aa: CASSLGWQALKNIQYF
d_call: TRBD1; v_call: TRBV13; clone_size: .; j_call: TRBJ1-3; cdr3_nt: TGTGCCAGCGAGGAGGGGGCCCTCTCTGGAAACACCATATATTTT; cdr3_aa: CASEEGALSGNTIYF
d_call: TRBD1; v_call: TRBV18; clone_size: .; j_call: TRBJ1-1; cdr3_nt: TGTGCCAGCTCACCCCAGGACAGGGAAGCTGAAGCTTTCTTT; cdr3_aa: CASSPQDREAEAFF
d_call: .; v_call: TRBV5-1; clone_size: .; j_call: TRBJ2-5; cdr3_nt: TGCGCCAGCAGCCCGGGCCTCGGGGGGACCCAGTACTTC; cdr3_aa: CASSPGLGGTQYF
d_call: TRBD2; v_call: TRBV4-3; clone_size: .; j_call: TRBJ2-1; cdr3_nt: TGCGCCAGCAGCCCGCTCGGACTAGCGGGAGCCTACAATGAGCAGTTCTTC; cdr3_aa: CASSPLGLAGAYNEQFF
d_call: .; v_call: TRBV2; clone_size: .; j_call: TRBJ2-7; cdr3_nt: TGTGCCAGCAGTGAGTTCCTAGCGCCGAGCTCCTACGAGCAGTACTTC; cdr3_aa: CASSEFLAPSSYEQYF
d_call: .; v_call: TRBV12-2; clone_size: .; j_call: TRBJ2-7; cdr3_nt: TGTGCAAGTCGCTTAGTGGAAGGAGGACTAGCGCCCTCCTACGAGCAGTACTTC; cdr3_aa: CASRLVEGGLAPSYEQYF
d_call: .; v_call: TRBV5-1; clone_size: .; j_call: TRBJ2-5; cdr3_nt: TGCGCCAGCAAAGACATTCAAGAGACCCAGTACTTC; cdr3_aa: CASKDIQETQYF
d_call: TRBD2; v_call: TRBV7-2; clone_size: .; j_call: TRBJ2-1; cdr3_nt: TGTGCCAGCAGCATGTGGGGACTAGCGGGAGTCGGGAATGAGCAGTTCTTC; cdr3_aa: CASSMWGLAGVGNEQFF
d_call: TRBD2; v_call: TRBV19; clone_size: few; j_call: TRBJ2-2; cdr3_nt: TGTGCCAGTAGTATGGGAGGGATTTCCGGGGAGCTGTTTTTT; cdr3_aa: CASSMGGISGELFF
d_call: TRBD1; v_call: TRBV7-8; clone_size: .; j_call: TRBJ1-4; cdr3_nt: TGTGCCAGCAGCTTAGGGAACCCCGGGACAGGTCGCGAAAAACTGTTTTTT; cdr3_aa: CASSLGNPGTGREKLFF
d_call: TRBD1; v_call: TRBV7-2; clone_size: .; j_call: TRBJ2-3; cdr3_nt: TGTGCCAGCAGACCCTACGGACAGGGGGCAGATACGCAGTATTTT; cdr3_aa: CASRPYGQGADTQYF
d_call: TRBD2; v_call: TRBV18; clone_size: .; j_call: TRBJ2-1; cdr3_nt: TGTGCCAGCTCACCGTTGGGACTAGCGGGGCTCTACAATGAGCAGTTCTTC; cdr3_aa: CASSPLGLAGLYNEQFF
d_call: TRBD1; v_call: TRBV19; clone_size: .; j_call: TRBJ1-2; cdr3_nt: TGTGCCAGTGGACAGGGGTGGTATGGCTACACCTTC; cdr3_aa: CASGQGWYGYTF
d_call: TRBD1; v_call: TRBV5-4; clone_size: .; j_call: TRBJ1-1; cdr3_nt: TGTGCCAGCAGCCGACAGGGATATAACACTGAAGCTTTCTTT; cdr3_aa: CASSRQGYNTEAFF
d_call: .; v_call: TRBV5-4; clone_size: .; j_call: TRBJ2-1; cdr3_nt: TGTGCCAGCAGCCCCCGATCGGGAGAAGCAATTCCGCAGTTCTTC; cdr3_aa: CASSPRSGEAIPQFF
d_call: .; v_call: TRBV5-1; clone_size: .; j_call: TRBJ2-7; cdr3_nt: TGCGCCAGCAGCTTGGGTCCCATCTACGAGCAGTACTTC; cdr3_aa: CASSLGPIYEQYF
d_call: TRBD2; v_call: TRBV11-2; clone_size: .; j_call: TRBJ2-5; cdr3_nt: TGTGCCAGCAGCTTAGATCGGGGACTAGCGGGGACGGGGAAGACCCAGTACTTC; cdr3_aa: CASSLDRGLAGTGKTQYF
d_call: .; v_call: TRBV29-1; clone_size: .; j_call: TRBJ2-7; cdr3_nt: TGCAGCGTTGAAGGCTGGGCAGGGGATTCCTACGAGCAGTACTTC; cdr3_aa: CSVEGWAGDSYEQYF
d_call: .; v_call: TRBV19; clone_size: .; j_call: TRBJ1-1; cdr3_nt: TGTGCCAGTAGTTCTAGGGGCAAGATGAATGAAGCTTTCTTT; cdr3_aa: CASSSRGKMNEAFF
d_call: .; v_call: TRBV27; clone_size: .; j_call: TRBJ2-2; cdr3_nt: TGTGCCAGCAGTTCCGGGCCGGGAGACACCGGGGAGCTGTTTTTT; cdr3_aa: CASSSGPGDTGELFF